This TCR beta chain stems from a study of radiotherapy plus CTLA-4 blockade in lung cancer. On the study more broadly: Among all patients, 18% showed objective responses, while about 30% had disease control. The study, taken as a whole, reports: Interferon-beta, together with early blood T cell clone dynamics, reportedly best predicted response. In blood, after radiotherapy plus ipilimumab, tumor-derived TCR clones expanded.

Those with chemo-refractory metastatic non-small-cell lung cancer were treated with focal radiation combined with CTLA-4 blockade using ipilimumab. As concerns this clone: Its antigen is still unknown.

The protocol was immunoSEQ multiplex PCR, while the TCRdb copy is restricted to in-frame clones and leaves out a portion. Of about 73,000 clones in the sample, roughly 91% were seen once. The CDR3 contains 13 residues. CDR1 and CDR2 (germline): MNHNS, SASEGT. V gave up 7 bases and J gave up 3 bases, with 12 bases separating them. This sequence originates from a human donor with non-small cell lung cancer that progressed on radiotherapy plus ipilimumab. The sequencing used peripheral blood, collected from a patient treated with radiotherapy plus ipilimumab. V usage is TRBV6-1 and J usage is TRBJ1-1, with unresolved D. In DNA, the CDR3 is TGTGCCAGCAAGGAAGGTCCCCACACTGAAGCTTTCTTT. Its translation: CASKEGPHTEAFF.